This TCR beta chain was sequenced for a study of T cell responses to AZD1222 COVID-19 vaccine. Turning to this clone: Antigen: not known.

Study-wide results and limits: Donors, mostly white British, included more females; clonal diversity was possibly underestimated. Reportedly, nearly half the spike-specific TCRs target unmutated variant regions. Only after the peak T cell response were repertoires sampled. Compared with day 0, the breadth and depth of the Spike-specific TCR repertoire rose significantly after two doses of AZD1222.

The CDR3 has 12 amino acids. The germline V and J ends were trimmed by 6 bases and 6 bases, with 11 bases remaining between them. Per the germline V gene, CDR1 is SNHLY and CDR2 is FYNNEI. The table came from immunoSEQ multiplex PCR; TCRdb's copy has only in-frame clones and leaves some out. Here the sample spans 86,000 or so clones, about 92% being singletons. The chain has TRBV2 and TRBJ1-1; D unclear. This receptor was taken from an adult in good health. Sequenced here: peripheral blood, sampled on day 0 of AZD1222 vaccination. CDR3 coding DNA: TGTGCCAGCAGCCCCTCCGAGGCTGAAGCTTTCTTT. Amino acids: CASSPSEAEAFF. Together with reference TRBV2 and TRBJ1-1, the CDR3 gives the full variable domain: EPEVTQTPSHQVTQMGQEVILRCVPISNHLYFYWYRQILGQKVEFLVSFYNNEISEKSEIFDDQFSVERPDGSNFTLKIRSTKLEDSAMYFCASSPSEAEAFFGQGTRLTVV.